This TCR beta chain appears in the sequencing data of a study of identical twins. General observations from the study: Fewer insertions characterized abundant cord blood beta clonotypes, whereas memory repertoires showed none. Among beta out-of-frame sequences, excess sharing between twins appeared weaker.

This clonotype has at least ten counts. What it recognizes is unknown. V gave up 0 bases and J gave up 7 bases, with 22 bases separating them. CDR1 and CDR2 (germline): LGHDT, YNNKEL (reference sequence). The CDR3 extends over 18 amino acids. Unique molecular identifiers were present on the cDNA, and a universal primer site came from template switching. Each CDR3 protein gets one entry after TCRdb re-called the 5' RACE reads with MiXCR. Altogether over 550,000 distinct CDR3 sequences are present, roughly 7.1% being singletons, with the ten largest covering about 1.5%. Separately, the same data were catalogued under a study of yellow fever vaccine responses in identical twins.

Specimen: PBMCs. The origin of this receptor is a woman younger than 30 in good health. This chain uses TRBV3-1 with TRBJ2-1; perhaps TRBD2 as D (5 bases). CDR3 DNA sequence: TGTGCCAGCAGCCAAGACCTCGGGAAGGGTCATAATCCAAATGAGCAGTTCTTC. It specifies CASSQDLGKGHNPNEQFF.